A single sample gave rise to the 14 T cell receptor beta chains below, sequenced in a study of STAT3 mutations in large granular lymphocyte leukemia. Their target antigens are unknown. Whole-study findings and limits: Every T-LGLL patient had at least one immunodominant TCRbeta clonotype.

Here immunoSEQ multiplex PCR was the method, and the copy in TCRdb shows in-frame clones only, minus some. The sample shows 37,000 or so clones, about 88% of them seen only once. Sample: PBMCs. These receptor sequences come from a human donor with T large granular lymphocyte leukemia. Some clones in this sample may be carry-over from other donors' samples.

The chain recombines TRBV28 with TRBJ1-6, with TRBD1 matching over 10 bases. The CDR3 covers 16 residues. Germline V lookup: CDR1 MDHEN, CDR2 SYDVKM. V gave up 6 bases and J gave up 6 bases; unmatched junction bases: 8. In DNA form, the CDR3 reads TGTGCCAGCAGCTCAGGAGGGACAGGGGTTAATTCACCCCTCCACTTT. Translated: CASSSGGTGVNSPLHF.

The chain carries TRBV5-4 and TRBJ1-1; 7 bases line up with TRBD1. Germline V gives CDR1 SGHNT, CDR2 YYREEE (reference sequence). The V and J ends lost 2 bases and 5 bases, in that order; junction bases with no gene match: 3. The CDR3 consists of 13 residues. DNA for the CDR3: TGTGCCAGCAGCTTCCCAGGGGGGACTGAAGCTTTCTTT. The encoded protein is CASSFPGGTEAFF.

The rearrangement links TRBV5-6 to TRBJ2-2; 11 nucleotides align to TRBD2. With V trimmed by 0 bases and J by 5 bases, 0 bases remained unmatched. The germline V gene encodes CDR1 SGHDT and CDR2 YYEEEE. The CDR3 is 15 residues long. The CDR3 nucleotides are TGTGCCAGCAGCTTGGGACTAGCGGGGACCGGGGAGCTGTTTTTT. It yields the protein CASSLGLAGTGELFF.

In DNA form, the CDR3 reads TGTGCCAGCAGCCCGACAGGGACAGATACGCAGTATTTT. This gives the protein CASSPTGTDTQYF. The chain recombines TRBV7-2 with TRBJ2-3; TRBD1 aligns across 7 bases. Looked up from germline, CDR1 is SGHTA and CDR2 is FQGNSA. The CDR3 length is 13 residues. The ends lost 5 bases at V and 3 bases at J; junction bases unmatched: 2.

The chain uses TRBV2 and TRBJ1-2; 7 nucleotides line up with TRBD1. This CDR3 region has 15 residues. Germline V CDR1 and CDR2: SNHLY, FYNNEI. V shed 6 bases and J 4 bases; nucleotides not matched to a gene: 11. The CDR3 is CASRNRDSFSYGYTF. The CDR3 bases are TGTGCCAGCAGGAACCGGGACAGCTTCTCCTATGGCTACACCTTC.

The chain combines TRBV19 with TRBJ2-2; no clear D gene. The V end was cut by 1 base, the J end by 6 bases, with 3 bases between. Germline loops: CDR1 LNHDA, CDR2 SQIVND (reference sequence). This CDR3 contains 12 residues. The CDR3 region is CASSIASGELFF. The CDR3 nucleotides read TGTGCCAGTAGTATAGCATCCGGGGAGCTGTTTTTT.

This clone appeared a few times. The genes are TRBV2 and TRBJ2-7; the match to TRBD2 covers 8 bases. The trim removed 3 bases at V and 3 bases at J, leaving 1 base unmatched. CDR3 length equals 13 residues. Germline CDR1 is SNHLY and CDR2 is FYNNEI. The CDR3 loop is CASSDGTSYEQYV. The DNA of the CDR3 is TGTGCCAGCAGTGATGGGACTAGCTACGAGCAGTACGTC.

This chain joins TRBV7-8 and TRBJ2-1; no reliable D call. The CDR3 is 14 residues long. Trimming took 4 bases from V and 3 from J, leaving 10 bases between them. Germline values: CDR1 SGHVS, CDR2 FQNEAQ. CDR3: CASSSRINYNEQFF. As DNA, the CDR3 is TGTGCCAGCAGCTCAAGAATCAACTACAATGAGCAGTTCTTC.

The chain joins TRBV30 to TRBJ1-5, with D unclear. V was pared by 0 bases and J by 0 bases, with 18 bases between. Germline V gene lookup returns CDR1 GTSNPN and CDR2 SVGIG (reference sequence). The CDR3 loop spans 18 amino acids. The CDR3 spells CAWSVYPLGSSSNQPQHF. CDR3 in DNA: TGTGCCTGGAGTGTATACCCGTTGGGGTCATCTAGCAATCAGCCCCAGCATTTT.

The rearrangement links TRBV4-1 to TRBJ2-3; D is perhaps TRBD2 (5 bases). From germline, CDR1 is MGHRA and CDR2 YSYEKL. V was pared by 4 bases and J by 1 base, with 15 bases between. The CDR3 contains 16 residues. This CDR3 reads CASSRGGRGGTDTQYF. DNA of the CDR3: TGCGCCAGCAGCCGCGGTGGCCGGGGAGGCACAGATACGCAGTATTTT.

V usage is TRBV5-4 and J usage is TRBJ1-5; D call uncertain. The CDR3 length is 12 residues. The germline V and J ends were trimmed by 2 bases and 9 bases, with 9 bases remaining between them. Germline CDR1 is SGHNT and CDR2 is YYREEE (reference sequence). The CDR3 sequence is CASSFYQGPQHF. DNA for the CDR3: TGTGCCAGCAGCTTTTACCAAGGGCCCCAGCATTTT.

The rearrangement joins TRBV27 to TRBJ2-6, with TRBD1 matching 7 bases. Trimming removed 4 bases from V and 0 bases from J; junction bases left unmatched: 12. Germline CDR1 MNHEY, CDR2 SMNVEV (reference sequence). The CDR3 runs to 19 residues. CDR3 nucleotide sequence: TGTGCCAGCAGTTCTCTGACAGGGTGGTCCAACTCTGGGGCCAACGTCCTGACTTTC. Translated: CASSSLTGWSNSGANVLTF.

For the CDR3, the DNA is TGTGCCAGCAGTGGCTTACAGGGGGCGAATGGCTACACCTTC. Protein sequence: CASSGLQGANGYTF. The chain employs TRBV6-1 and TRBJ1-2; TRBD1 matches at 9 bases. V was clipped by 4 bases and J by 6 bases; unmatched bases: 6. Per germline, CDR1 MNHNS and CDR2 SASEGT. The CDR3 length is 14 residues.

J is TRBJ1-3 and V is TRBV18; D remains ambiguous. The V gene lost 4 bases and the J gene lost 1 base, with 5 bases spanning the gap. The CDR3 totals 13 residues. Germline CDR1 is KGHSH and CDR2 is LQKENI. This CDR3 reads CASSRASGNTIYF. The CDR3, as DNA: TGTGCCAGCTCACGGGCATCTGGAAACACCATATATTTT. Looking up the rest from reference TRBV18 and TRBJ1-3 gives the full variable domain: NAGVMQNPRHLVRRRGQEARLRCSPMKGHSHVYWYRQLPEEGLKFMVYLQKENIIDESGMPKERFSAEFPKEGPSILRIQQVVRGDSAAYFCASSRASGNTIYFGEGSWLTVV.